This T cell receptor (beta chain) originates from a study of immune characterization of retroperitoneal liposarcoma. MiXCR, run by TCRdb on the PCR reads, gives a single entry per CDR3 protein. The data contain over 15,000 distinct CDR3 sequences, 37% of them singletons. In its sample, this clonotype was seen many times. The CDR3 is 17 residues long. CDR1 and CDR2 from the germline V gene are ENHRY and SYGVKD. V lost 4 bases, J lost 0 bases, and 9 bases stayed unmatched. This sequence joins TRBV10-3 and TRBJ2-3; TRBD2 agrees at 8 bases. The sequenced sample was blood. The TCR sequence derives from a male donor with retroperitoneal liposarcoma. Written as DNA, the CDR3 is TGTGCCATCAGTGCGTCGGGAGGGCTCGCTAGCACAGATACGCAGTATTTT. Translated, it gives CAISASGGLASTDTQYF.